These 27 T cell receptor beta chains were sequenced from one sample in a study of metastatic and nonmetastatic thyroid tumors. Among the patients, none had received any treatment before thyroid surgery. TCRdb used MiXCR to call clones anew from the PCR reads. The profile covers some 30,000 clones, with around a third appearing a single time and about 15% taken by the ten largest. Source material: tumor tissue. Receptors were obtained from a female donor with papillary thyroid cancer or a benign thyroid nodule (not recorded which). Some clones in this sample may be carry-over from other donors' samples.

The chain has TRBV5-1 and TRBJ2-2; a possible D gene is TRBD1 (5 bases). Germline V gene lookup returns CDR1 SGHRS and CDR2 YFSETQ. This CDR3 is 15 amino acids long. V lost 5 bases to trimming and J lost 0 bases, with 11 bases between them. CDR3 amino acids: CASSVSGTNTGELFF. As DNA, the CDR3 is TGCGCCAGCAGTGTCTCAGGGACGAACACCGGGGAGCTGTTTTTT.

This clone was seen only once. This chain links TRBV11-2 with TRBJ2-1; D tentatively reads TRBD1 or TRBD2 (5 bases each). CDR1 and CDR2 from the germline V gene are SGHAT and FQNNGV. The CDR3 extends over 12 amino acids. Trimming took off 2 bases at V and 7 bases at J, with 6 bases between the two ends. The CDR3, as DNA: TGTGCCAGCAGCTTATGGGGGAATGAGCAGTTCTTC. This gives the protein CASSLWGNEQFF.

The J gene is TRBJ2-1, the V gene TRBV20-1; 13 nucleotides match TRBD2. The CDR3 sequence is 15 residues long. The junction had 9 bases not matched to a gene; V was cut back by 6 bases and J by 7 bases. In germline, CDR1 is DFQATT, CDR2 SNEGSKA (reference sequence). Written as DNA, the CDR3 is TGCAGTGCGAGGACTAGCGGGAGCCGAGGGAATGAGCAGTTCTTC. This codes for CSARTSGSRGNEQFF.

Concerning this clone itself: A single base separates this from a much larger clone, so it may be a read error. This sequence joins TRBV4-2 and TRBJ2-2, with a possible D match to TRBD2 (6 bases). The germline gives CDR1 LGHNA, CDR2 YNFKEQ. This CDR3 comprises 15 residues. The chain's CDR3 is CASSTDRGSTGGLFF. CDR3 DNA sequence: TGTGCCAGCTCAACGGACCGGGGGAGCACCGGGGGGCTGTTTTTT.

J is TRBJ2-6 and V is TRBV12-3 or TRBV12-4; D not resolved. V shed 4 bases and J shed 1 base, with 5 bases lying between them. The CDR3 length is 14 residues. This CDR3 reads CASSYISGANVLTF. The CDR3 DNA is TGTGCCAGCAGTTACATTTCTGGGGCCAACGTCCTGACTTTC.

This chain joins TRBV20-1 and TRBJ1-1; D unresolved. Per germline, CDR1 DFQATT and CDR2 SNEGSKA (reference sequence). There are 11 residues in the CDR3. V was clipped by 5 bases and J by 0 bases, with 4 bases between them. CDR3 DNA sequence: TGCAGTGCTTATCTGAACACTGAAGCTTTCTTT. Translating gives CSAYLNTEAFF.

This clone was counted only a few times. This CDR3 reads CASSLEAGKEKLFF. The CDR3, as DNA: TGCGCCAGCAGCTTGGAAGCAGGGAAAGAAAAACTGTTTTTT. The chain carries TRBV5-1 and TRBJ1-4; the D gene is possibly TRBD1 (5 bases). CDR1 and CDR2 (germline): SGHRS, YFSETQ. Deletions cut 0 bases from V and 8 bases from J, with 11 bases between. CDR3 size: 14 residues.

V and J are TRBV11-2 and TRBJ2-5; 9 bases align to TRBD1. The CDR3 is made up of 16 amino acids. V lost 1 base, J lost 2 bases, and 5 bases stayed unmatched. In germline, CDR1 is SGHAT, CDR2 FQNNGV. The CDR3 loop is CASSLGPGQGQETQYF. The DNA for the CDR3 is TGTGCCAGCAGCTTAGGTCCGGGACAGGGACAAGAGACCCAGTACTTC.

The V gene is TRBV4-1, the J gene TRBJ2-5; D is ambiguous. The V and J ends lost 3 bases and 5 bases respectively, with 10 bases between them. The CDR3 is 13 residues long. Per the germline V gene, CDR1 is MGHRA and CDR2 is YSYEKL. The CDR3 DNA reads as TGCGCCAGCAGCCATCAGGTCGTCGAGACCCAGTACTTC. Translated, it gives CASSHQVVETQYF.

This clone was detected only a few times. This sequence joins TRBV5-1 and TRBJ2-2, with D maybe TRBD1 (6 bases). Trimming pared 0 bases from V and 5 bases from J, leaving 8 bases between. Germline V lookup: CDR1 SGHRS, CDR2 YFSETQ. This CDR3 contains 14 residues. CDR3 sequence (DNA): TGCGCCAGCAGCTTGGTACAGGGTACCGGGGAGCTGTTTTTT. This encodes CASSLVQGTGELFF.

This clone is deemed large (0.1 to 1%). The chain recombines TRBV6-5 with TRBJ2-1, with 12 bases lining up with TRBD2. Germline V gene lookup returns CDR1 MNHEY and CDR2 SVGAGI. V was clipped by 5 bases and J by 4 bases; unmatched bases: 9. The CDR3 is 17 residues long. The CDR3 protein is CASSTIGLAGKYNEQFF. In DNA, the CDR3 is TGTGCCAGCAGTACCATCGGACTAGCGGGAAAGTACAATGAGCAGTTCTTC.

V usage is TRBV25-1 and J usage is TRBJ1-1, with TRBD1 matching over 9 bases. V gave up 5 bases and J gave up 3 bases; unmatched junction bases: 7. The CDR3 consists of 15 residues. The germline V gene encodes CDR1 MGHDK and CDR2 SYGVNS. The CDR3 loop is CASSIGWDRDTEAFF. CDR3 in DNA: TGTGCCAGCAGTATTGGATGGGACAGGGACACTGAAGCTTTCTTT.

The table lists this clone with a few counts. The CDR3 loop is CASRFPYGAQYF. The CDR3 DNA reads as TGTGCCAGCAGGTTTCCTTATGGGGCCCAGTACTTC. The chain joins TRBV7-4 to TRBJ2-5, with unresolved D. There are 12 residues in the CDR3. Germline values: CDR1 SGHVT, CDR2 SQSDAQ. Trimming left V 6 bases short and J 9 bases short, with 14 bases between.

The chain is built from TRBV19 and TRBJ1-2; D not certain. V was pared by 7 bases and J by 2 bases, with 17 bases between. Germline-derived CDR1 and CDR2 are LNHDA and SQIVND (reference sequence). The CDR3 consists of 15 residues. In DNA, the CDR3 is TGTGCCAGTAACCCCCTGCCAGATGTCAACTATGGCTACACCTTC. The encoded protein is CASNPLPDVNYGYTF.

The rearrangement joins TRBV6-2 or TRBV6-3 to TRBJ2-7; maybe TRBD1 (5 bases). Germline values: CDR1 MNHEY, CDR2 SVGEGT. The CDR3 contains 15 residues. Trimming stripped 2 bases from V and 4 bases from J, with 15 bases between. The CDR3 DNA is TGTGCCAGCAGTTACCCGGTTGAACAGGAGTACGAGCAGTACTTC. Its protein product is CASSYPVEQEYEQYF.

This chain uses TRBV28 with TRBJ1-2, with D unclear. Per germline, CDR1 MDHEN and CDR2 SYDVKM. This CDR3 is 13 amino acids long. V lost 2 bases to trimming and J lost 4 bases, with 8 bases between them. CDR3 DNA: TGTGCCAGCAGTTTAAAAGGGCCCTATGGCTACACCTTC. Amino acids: CASSLKGPYGYTF.

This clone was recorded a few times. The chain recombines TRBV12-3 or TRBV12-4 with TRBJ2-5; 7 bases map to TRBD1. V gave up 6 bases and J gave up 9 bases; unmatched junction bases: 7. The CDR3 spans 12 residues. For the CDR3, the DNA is TGTGCCAGCAGGCGACAGGGACGGTCCCAGTACTTC. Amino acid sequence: CASRRQGRSQYF.

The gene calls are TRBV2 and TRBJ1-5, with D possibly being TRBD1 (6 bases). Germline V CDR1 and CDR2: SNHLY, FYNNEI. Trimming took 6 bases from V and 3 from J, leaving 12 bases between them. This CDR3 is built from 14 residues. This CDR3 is CASRRGSDNQPQHF. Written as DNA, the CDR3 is TGTGCCAGCAGGAGGGGGTCAGACAATCAGCCCCAGCATTTT.

The CDR3 region is CSASIAGGHRYEQYF. The CDR3 bases are TGCAGTGCTTCAATAGCGGGAGGGCATAGGTACGAGCAGTACTTC. The chain combines TRBV20-1 with TRBJ2-7; 11 nucleotides agree with TRBD2. V dropped 5 bases and J dropped 4; count of bases not matched to a gene: 10. The CDR3 sequence is 15 residues long. CDR1 and CDR2 from the germline V gene are DFQATT and SNEGSKA (reference sequence).

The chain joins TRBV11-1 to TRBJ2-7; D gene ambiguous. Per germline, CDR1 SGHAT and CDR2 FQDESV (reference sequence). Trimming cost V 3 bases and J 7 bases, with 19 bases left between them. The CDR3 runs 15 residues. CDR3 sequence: CASSLVPAGFREQYF. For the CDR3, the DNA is TGTGCCAGCAGCTTGGTGCCAGCCGGATTCAGGGAGCAGTACTTC. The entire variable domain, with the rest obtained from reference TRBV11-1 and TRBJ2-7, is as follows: EAEVAQSPRYKITEKSQAVAFWCDPISGHATLYWYRQILGQGPELLVQFQDESVVDDSQLPKDRFSAERLKGVDSTLKIQPAELGDSAMYLCASSLVPAGFREQYFGPGTRLTVT.

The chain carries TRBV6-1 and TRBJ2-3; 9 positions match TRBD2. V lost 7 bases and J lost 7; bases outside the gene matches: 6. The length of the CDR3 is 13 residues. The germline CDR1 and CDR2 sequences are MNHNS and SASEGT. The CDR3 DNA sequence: TGTGCCAGCATGAGAAGCGGGAGGTATACGCAGTATTTT. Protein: CASMRSGRYTQYF.

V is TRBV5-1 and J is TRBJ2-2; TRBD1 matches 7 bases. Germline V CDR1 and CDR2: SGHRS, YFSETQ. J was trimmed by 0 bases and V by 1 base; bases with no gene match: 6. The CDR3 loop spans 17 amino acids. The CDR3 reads CASSLSSQGANTGELFF. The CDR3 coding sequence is TGCGCCAGCAGCTTGTCTTCCCAGGGGGCGAACACCGGGGAGCTGTTTTTT.

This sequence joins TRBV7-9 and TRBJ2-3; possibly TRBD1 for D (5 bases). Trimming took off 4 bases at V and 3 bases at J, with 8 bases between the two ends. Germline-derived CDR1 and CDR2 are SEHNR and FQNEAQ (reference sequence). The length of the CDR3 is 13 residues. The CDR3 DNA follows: TGTGCCAGCAGCTCGCCAGGGACAGATACGCAGTATTTT. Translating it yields CASSSPGTDTQYF.

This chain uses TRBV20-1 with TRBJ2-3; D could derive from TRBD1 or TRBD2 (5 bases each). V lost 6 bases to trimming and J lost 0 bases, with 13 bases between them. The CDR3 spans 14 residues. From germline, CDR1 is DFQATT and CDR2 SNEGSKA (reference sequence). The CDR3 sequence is CSAVGASSTDTQYF. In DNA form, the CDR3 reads TGCAGTGCGGTCGGGGCCTCTAGCACAGATACGCAGTATTTT.

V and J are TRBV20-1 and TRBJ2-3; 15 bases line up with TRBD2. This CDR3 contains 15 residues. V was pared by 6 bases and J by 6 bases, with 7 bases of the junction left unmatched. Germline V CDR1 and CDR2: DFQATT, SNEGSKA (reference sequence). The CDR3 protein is CSARTSGGVRDTQYF. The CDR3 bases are TGCAGTGCACGGACTAGCGGGGGGGTGAGGGATACGCAGTATTTT.

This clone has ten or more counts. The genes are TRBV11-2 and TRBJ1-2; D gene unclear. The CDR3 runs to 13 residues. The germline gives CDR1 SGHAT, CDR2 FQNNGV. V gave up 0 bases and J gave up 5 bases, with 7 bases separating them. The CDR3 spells CASSLDFGYGYTF. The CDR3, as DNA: TGTGCCAGCAGCTTAGATTTTGGGTATGGCTACACCTTC.

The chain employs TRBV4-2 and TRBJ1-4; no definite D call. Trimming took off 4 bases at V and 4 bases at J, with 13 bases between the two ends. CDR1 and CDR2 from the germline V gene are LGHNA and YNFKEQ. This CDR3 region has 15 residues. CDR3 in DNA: TGTGCCAGCAGCCCCCGGACCCGGGGTAATGAAAAACTGTTTTTT. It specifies CASSPRTRGNEKLFF.